What follows describes a single TCR beta chain. This sample stems from a study of blood T cell repertoires in COVID-19. Study as a whole: PBMCs, B-cell-depleted T cells, or T cells provided the cDNA or gDNA that made up the material.

The data were produced by immunoSEQ multiplex PCR, yet TCRdb's version contains in-frame clones alone and is incomplete. The sample gives some 300,000 clones, about 87% of which show up once; 6.3% is in the top ten. Germline loops: CDR1 SGHNT, CDR2 YENEEA. Trimming took 5 bases from V and 1 from J; bases not matched to a gene: 7. This CDR3 region has 15 residues. The V and J genes are TRBV11-3 and TRBJ1-1, with TRBD1 matching 7 bases. What was sequenced was peripheral blood. The TCR was taken from a woman aged 45-60 years with COVID-19, enrolled during active disease. CDR3: CASSTRDRQNTEAFF. The CDR3 nucleotides are TGTGCCAGCAGCACCCGGGACAGACAGAACACTGAAGCTTTCTTT.